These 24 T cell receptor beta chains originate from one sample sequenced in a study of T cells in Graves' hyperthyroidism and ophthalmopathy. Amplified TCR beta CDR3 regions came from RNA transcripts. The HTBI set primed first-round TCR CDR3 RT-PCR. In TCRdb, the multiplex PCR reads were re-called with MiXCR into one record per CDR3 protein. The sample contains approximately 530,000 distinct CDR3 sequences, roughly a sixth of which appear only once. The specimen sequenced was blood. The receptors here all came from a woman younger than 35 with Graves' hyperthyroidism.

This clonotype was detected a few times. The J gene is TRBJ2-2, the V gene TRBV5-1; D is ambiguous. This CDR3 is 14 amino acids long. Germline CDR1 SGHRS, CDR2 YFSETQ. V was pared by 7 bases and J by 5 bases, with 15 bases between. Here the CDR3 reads CASRSLTGTGELFF. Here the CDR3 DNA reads TGCGCCAGCCGAAGTTTGACGGGTACCGGGGAGCTGTTTTTT. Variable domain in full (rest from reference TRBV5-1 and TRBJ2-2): KAGVTQTPRYLIKTRGQQVTLSCSPISGHRSVSWYQQTPGQGLQFLFEYFSETQRNKGNFPGRFSGRQFSNSRSEMNVSTLELGDSALYLCASRSLTGTGELFFGEGSRLTVL.

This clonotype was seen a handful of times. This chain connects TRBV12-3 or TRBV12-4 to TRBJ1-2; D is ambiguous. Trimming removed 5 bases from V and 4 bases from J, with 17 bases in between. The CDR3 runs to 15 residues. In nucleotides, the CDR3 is TGTGCCAGCAGTCCCTTTGAGGGATCAAGCTATGGCTACACCTTC. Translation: CASSPFEGSSYGYTF.

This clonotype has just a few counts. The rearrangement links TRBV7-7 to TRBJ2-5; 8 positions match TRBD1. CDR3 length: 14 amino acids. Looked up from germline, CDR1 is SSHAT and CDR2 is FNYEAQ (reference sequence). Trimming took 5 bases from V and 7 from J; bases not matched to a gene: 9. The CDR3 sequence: CASSLGGQGGTQYF. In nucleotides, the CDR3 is TGTGCCAGCAGCCTCGGCGGACAGGGAGGGACCCAGTACTTC.

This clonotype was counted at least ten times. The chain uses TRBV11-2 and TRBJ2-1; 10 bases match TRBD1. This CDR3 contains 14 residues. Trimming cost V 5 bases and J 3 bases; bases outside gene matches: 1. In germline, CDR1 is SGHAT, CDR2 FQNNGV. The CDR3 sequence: CASSRDRGYNEQFF. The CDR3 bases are TGTGCCAGCAGCCGGGACAGGGGCTACAATGAGCAGTTCTTC.

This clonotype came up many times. CDR3 in DNA: TGTGCCAGCTCACCAAGACAGAACACTGAAGCTTTCTTT. Encoded protein: CASSPRQNTEAFF. The chain couples TRBV18 to TRBJ1-1, with unresolved D. This CDR3 has 13 amino acids. Trimming removed 2 bases at V and 1 base at J, with 5 bases between. Germline V gene lookup returns CDR1 KGHSH and CDR2 LQKENI.

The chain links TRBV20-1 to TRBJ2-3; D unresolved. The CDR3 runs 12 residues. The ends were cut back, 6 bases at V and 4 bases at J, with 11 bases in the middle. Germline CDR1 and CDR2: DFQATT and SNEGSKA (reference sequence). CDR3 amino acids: CSATGPSDTQYF. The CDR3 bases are TGCAGTGCCACCGGGCCCTCAGATACGCAGTATTTT.

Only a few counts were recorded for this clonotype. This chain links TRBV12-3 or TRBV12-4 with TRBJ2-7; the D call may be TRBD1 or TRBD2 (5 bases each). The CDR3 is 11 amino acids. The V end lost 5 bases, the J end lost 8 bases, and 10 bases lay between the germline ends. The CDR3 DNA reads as TGTGCCAGCAGTAGAGGGGAGAAGCAGTACTTC. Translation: CASSRGEKQYF.

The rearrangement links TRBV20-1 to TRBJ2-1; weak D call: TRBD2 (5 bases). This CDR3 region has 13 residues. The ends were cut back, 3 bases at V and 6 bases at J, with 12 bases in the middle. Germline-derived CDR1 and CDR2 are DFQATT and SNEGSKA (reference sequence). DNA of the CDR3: TGCAGTGCTAGGAGGGATGTTGGCAATGAGCAGTTCTTC. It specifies CSARRDVGNEQFF.

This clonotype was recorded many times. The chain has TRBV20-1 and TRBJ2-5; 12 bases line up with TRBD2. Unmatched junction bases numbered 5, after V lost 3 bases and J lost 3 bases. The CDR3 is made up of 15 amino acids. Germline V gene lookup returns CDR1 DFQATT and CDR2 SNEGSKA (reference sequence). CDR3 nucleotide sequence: TGCAGTGCTAGGGGACTAGCGGGTGTTAAAGAGACCCAGTACTTC. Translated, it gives CSARGLAGVKETQYF.

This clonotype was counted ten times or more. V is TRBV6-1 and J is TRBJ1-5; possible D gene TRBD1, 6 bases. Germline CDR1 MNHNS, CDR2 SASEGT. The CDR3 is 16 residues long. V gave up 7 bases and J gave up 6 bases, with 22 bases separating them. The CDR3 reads CASTNPTSGVGQPQHF. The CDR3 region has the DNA TGTGCCAGCACCAACCCTACATCAGGGGTGGGTCAGCCCCAGCATTTT.

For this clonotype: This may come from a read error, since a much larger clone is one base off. CDR3 in DNA: TGTGCCAGCAGCGACACTAGCACAGATACGCAGTATTTT. Its translation is CASSDTSTDTQYF. The chain is built from TRBV7-2 and TRBJ2-3; D unresolved. The CDR3 covers 13 residues. Trimming removed 5 bases from V and 0 bases from J, with 6 bases in between. Germline CDR1 and CDR2: SGHTA and FQGNSA.

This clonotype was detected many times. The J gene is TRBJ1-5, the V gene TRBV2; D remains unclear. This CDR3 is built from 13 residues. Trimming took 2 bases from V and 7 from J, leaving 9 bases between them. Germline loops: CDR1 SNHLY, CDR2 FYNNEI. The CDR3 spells CASSEWELQPQHF. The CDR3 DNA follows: TGTGCCAGCAGTGAATGGGAGTTACAGCCCCAGCATTTT.

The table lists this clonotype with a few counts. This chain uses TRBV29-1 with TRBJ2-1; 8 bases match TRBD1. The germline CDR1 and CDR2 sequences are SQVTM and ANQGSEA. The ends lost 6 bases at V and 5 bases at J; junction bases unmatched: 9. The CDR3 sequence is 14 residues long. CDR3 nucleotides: TGCAGCGTCGCTTGGACAGGGCAGAACAATGAGCAGTTCTTC. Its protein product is CSVAWTGQNNEQFF.

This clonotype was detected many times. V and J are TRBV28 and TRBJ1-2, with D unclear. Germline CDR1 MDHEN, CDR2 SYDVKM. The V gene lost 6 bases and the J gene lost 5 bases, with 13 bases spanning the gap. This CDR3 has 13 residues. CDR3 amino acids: CASRRTGLYGYTF. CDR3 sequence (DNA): TGTGCCAGCAGAAGGACGGGCCTATATGGCTACACCTTC.

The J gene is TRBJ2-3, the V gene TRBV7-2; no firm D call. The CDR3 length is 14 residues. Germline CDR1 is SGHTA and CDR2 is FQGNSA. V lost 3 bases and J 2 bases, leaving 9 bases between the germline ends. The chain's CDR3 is CASSFVSHTDTQYF. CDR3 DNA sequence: TGTGCCAGCAGCTTTGTTTCCCACACAGATACGCAGTATTTT.

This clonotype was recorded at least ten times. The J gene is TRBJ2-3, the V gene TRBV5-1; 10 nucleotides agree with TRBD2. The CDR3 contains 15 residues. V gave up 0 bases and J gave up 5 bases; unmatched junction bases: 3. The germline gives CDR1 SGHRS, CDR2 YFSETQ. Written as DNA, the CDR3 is TGCGCCAGCAGCTTGGTGTCTAGCGGGAGAGATACGCAGTATTTT. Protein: CASSLVSSGRDTQYF. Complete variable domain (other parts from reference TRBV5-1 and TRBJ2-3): KAGVTQTPRYLIKTRGQQVTLSCSPISGHRSVSWYQQTPGQGLQFLFEYFSETQRNKGNFPGRFSGRQFSNSRSEMNVSTLELGDSALYLCASSLVSSGRDTQYFGPGTRLTVL.

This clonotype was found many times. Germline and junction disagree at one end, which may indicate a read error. Here the CDR3 DNA reads TGTGCCAGCAGCTTATCCGGGGACCCCTCCAACGAGCAGTACTTC. Translation: CASSLSGDPSNEQYF. This chain joins TRBV11-2 and TRBJ2-7; D may correspond to TRBD1 or TRBD2 (5 bases each). Looked up from germline, CDR1 is SGHAT and CDR2 is FQNNGV. CDR3 length equals 15 residues.

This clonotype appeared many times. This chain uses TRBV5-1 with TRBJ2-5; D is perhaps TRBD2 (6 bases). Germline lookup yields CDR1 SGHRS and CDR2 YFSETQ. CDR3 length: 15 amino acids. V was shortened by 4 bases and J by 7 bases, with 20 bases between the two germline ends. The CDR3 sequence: CASSPSDGWEATQYF. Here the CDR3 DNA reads TGCGCCAGCAGCCCCTCCGATGGTTGGGAGGCGACCCAGTACTTC. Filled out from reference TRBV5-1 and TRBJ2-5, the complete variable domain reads KAGVTQTPRYLIKTRGQQVTLSCSPISGHRSVSWYQQTPGQGLQFLFEYFSETQRNKGNFPGRFSGRQFSNSRSEMNVSTLELGDSALYLCASSPSDGWEATQYFGPGTRLLVL.

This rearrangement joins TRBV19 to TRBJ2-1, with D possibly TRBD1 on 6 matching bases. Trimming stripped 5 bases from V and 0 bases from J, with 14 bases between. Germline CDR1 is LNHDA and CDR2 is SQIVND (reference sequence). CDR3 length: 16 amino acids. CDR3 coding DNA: TGTGCCAGTAGTTTCCCGGGACATAGCTCCTACAATGAGCAGTTCTTC. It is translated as CASSFPGHSSYNEQFF.

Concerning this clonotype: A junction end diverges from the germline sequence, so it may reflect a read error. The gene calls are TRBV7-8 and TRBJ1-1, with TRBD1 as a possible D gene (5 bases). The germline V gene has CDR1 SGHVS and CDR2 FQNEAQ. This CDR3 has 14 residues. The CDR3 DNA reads TGTGCCAGCAGCTTGGGGCTAACCCACACTGAAGGTTTCTTT. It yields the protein CASSLGLTHTEGFF.

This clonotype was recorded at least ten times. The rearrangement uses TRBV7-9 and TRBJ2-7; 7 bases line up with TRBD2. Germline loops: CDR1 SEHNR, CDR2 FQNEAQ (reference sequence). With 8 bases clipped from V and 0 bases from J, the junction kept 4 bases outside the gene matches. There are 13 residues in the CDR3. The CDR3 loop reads CASGRAPSYEQYF. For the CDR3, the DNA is TGTGCCAGCGGGAGGGCCCCCTCCTACGAGCAGTACTTC.

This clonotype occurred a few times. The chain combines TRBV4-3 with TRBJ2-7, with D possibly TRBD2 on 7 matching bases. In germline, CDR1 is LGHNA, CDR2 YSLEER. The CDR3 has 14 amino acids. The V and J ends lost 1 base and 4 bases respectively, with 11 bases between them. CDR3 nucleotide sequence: TGCGCCAGCAGCCAAGGCGGGGGCCAATACGAGCAGTACTTC. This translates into CASSQGGGQYEQYF.

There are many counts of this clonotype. CDR3 DNA sequence: TGTGCCAGCAGGCAACAGGGGAACTATGGCTACACCTTC. Its protein product is CASRQQGNYGYTF. The chain recombines TRBV6-2 or TRBV6-3 with TRBJ1-2, with 7 bases that match TRBD1. The J segment lost 2 bases and the V segment lost 6 bases, leaving 3 bases of the junction unmatched. The CDR3 spans 13 residues. Germline assignment: CDR1 MNHEY and CDR2 SVGEGT.

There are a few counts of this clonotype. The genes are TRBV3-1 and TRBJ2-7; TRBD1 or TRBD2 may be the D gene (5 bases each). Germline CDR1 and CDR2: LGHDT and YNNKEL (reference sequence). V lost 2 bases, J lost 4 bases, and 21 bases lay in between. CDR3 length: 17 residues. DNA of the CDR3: TGTGCCAGCAGCCAATGGTCCCGTACCGAGGGGATATACGAGCAGTACTTC. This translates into CASSQWSRTEGIYEQYF.